This TCR beta chain was sequenced for a study of naive and memory T cell subsets. General study points: TCR transcript changes with activation or differentiation may affect this RNA method.

The library had UMIs added by 3' ligation of an oligonucleotide to TCR cDNA. Whole-blood samples were roughly 2.3 ml of peripheral blood from healthy adult volunteers. Input was about 1 to 1000 ng of DNase-treated total RNA without cell sorting. This clonotype was counted many times. Antigen specificity is unknown. The V gene lost 0 bases and the J gene lost 3 bases, with 11 bases spanning the gap. Germline V gene sequence: CDR1 KGHSY, CDR2 FQNENV. CDR3 length: 15 residues. Four PCR rounds used nested alpha and beta constant region primers plus the SP2 primer. Blood and skin TCR RNA was reverse transcribed with alpha and beta constant primers. MiXCR, applied by TCRdb to the 5' RACE reads, yields one record per CDR3 protein. This sample has 50,000 or so distinct CDR3 sequences, with 7% to 8.5% found just once.

The chain joins TRBV16 to TRBJ1-2; D may be TRBD1 (5 bases). This clonotype was obtained from a male donor in good health. The CDR3 spells CASSQSPVGDYGYTF. The CDR3 DNA follows: TGTGCCAGCAGCCAATCTCCGGTGGGGGACTATGGCTACACCTTC. Filled out from reference TRBV16 and TRBJ1-2, the complete variable domain reads GEEVAQTPKHLVRGEGQKAKLYCAPIKGHSYVFWYQQVLKNEFKFLISFQNENVFDETGMPKERFSAKCLPNSPCSLEIQATKLEDSAVYFCASSQSPVGDYGYTFGSGTRLTVV.